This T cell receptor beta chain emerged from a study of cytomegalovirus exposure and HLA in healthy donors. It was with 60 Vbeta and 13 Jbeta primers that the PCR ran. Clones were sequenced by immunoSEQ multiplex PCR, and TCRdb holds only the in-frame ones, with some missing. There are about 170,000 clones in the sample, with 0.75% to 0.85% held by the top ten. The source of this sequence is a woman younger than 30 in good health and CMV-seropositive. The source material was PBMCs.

The CDR3 nucleotides are TGTGCCTGGAGTGTAGGGGGACGGAATGAGCAGTTCTTC. Encoded protein: CAWSVGGRNEQFF. The chain combines TRBV30 with TRBJ2-1; D is possibly TRBD1 (6 bases). The CDR3 extends over 13 amino acids. Trimming left V 0 bases short and J 7 bases short, with 10 bases between. The V gene's germline CDR1 is GTSNPN and CDR2 SVGIG (reference sequence).